This T cell receptor beta chain was sequenced during a study of shared clonotypes between healthy human individuals. Findings and limits, study-wide: Deeper or shallower sequencing was expected to change how clonotypes are shared among donors.

Points on this clone: As yet, its antigen is unknown.

Generated by immunoSEQ multiplex PCR, the TCRdb table keeps only in-frame clones and is missing some. The sample has hundreds of thousands of clones, 77% seen once. Germline V gene sequence: CDR1 MDHEN, CDR2 SYDVKM. The germline V and J ends were trimmed by 5 bases and 8 bases, with 15 bases remaining between them. CDR3 size: 14 residues. Genomic DNA for unsorted samples, which was extracted with the QIAamp DNA Blood Mini kit, came from some 84 million PBMCs. The sequenced material came from PBMCs. The chain joins TRBV28 to TRBJ1-4; TRBD1 is a possible D gene (5 bases). The clonotype comes from a woman aged 40 to 49 in good health. Some clones in this sample may be carry-over from other donors' samples. The CDR3 loop is CASSVTGTSEKLFF. CDR3 nucleotide sequence: TGTGCCAGCAGTGTTACCGGGACGAGCGAAAAACTGTTTTTT.